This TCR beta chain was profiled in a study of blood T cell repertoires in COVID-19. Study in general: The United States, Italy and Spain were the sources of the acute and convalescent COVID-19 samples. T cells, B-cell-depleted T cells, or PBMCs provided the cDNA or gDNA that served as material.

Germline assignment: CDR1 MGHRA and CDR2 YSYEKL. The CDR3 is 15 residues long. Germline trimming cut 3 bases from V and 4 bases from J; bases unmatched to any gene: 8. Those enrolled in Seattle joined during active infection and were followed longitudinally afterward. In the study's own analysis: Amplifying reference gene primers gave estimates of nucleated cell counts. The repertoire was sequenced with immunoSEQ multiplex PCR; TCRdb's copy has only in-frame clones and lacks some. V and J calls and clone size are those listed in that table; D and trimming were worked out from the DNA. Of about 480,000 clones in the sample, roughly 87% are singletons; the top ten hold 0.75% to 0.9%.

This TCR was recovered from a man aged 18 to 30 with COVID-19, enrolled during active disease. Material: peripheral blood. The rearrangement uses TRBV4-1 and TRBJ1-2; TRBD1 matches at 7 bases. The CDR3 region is CASSHTGTDFYGYTF. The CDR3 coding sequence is TGCGCCAGCAGCCACACCGGGACAGACTTCTATGGCTACACCTTC.